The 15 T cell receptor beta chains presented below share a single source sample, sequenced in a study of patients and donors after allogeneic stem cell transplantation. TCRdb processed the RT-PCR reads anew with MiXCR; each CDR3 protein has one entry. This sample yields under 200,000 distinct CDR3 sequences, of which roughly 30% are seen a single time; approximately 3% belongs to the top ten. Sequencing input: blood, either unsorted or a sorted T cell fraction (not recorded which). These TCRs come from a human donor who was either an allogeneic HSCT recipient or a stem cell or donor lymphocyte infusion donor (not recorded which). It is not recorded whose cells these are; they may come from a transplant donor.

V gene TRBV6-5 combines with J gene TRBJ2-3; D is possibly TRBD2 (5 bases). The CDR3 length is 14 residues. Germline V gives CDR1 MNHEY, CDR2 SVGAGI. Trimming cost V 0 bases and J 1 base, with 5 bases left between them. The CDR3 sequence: CASSYSEGTDTQYF. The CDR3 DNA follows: TGTGCCAGCAGTTACTCGGAGGGCACAGATACGCAGTATTTT.

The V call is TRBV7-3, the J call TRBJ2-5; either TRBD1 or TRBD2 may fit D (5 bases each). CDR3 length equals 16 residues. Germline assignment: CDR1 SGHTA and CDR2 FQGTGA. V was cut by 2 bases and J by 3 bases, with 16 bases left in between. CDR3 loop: CASSLEGAGTKETQYF. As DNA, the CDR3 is TGTGCCAGCAGCTTAGAGGGAGCTGGGACCAAAGAGACCCAGTACTTC.

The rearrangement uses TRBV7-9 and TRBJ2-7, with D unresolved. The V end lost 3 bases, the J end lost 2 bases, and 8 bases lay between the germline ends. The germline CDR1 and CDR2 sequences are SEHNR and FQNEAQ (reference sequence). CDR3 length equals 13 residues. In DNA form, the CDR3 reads TGTGCCAGCAGCTTTCCGTGGGCCTACGAGCAGTACTTC. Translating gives CASSFPWAYEQYF.

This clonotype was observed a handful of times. The CDR3 DNA reads as TGTGCCAGCAGTTCTGAGGTGAATCAGCCCCAGCATTTT. This gives the protein CASSSEVNQPQHF. V gene TRBV27 combines with J gene TRBJ1-5; no definite D call. CDR3 length equals 13 residues. With 4 bases removed from V and 4 bases from J, the gap between germline ends came to 8 bases. Per the germline V gene, CDR1 is MNHEY and CDR2 is SMNVEV (reference sequence).

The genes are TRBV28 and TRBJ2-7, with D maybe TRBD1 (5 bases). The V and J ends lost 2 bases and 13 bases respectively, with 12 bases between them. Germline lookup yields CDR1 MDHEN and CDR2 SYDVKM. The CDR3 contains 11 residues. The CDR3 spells CASSLRAGYYF. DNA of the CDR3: TGTGCCAGCAGTTTAAGGGCAGGGTATTACTTC.

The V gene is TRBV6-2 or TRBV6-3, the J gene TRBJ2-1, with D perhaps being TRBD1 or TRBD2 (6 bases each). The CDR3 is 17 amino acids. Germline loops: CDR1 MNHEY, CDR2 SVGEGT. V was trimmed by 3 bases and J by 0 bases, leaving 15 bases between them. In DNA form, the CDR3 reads TGTGCCAGCAGTTATCGGGGGCTCACCCTCTCCTACAATGAGCAGTTCTTC. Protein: CASSYRGLTLSYNEQFF.

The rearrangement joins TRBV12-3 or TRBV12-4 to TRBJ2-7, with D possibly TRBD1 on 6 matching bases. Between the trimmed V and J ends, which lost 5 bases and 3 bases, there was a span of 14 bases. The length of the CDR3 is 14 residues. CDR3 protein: CASSVGQNLYEQYF. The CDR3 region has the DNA TGTGCCAGCAGTGTCGGACAGAACCTCTACGAGCAGTACTTC.

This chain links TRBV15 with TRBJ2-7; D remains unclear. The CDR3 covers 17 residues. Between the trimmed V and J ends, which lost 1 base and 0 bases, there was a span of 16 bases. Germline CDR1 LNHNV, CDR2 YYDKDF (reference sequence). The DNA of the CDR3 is TGTGCCACCAGCAGAGTGTACAGCTTATTTAGCTCCTACGAGCAGTACTTC. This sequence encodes CATSRVYSLFSSYEQYF.

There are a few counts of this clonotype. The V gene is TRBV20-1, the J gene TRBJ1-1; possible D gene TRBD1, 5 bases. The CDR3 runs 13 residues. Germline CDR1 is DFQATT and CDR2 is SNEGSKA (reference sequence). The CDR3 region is CRIGVRRDTEAFF. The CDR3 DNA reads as TGCAGGATAGGGGTCCGGAGGGACACTGAAGCTTTCTTT.

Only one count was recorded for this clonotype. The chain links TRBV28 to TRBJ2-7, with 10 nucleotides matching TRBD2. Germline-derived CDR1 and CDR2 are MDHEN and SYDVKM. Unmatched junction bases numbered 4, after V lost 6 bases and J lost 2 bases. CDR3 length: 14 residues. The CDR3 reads CASSASGSAYEQYF. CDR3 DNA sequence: TGTGCCAGCAGCGCTAGCGGGAGTGCCTACGAGCAGTACTTC.

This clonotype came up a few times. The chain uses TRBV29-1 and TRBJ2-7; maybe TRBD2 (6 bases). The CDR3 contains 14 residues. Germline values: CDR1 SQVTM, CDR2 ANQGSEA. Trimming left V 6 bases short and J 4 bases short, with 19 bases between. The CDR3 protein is CSVLLANSGYEQYF. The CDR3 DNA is TGCAGCGTGTTACTAGCTAATAGTGGGTACGAGCAGTACTTC.

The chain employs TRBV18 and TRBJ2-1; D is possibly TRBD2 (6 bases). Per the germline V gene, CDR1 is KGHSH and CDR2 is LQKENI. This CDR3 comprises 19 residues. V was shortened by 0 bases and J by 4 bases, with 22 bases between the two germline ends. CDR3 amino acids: CASSPPSGGVVFSYNEQFF. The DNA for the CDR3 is TGTGCCAGCTCACCACCCTCTGGCGGGGTGGTCTTTTCTTACAATGAGCAGTTCTTC.

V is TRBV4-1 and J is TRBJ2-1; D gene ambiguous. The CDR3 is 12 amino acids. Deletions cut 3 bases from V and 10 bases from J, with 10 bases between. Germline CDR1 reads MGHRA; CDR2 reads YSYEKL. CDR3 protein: CASSHPAEEQFF. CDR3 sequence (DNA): TGCGCCAGCAGCCACCCGGCAGAGGAGCAGTTCTTC.

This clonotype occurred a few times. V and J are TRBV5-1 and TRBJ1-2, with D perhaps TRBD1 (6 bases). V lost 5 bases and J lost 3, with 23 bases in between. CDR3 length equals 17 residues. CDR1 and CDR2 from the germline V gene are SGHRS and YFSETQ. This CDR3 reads CASSRGVSETADYGYTF. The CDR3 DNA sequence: TGCGCCAGCAGTAGGGGGGTTAGCGAGACGGCAGACTATGGCTACACCTTC.

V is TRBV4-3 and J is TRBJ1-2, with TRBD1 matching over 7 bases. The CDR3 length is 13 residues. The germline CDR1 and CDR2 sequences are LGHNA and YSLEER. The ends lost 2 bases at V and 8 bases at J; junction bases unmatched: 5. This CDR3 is CASSQTRTGGYTF. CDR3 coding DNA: TGCGCCAGCAGCCAAACCCGGACAGGCGGCTACACCTTC.